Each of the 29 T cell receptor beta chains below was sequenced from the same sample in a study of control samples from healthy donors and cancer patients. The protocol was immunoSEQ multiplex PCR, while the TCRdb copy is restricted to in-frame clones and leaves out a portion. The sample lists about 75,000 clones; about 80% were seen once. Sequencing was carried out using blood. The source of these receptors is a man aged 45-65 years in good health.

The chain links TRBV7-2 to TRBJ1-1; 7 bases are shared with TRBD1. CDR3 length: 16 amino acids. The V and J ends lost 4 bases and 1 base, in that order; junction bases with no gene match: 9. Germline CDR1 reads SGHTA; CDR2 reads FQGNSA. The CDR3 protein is CASSSGVGQRNTEAFF. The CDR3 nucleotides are TGTGCCAGCAGCTCAGGGGTGGGACAGAGGAACACTGAAGCTTTCTTT.

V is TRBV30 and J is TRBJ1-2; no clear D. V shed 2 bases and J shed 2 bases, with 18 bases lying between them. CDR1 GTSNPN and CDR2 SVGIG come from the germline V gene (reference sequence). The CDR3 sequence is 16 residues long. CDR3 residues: CAWSRAPSTANYGYTF. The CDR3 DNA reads TGTGCCTGGAGTCGGGCTCCTTCCACGGCGAACTATGGCTACACCTTC.

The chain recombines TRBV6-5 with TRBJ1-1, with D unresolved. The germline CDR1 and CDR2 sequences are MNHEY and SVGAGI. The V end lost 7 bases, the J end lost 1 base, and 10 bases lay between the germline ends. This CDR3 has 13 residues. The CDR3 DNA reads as TGTGCCAGCACTAGAGCCTCGAACACTGAAGCTTTCTTT. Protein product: CASTRASNTEAFF.

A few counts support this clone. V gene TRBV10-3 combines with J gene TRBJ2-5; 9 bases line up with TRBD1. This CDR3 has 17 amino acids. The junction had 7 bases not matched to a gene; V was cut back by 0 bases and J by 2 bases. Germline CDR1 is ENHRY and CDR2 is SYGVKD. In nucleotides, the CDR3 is TGTGCCATCAGTGAGTCGGGGGGACAGGGACGGCAAGAGACCCAGTACTTC. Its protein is CAISESGGQGRQETQYF.

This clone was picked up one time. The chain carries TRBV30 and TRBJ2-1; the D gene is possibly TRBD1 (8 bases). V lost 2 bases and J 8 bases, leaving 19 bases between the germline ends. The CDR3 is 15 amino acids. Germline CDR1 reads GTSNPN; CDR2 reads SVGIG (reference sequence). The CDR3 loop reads CAWSPRGGQEYEQFF. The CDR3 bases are TGTGCCTGGAGTCCGAGGGGGGGACAGGAGTATGAGCAGTTCTTC.

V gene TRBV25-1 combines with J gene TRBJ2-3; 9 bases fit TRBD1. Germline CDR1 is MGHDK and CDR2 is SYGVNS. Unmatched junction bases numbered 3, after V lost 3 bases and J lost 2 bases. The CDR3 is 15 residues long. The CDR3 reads CASSDWTGDTDTQYF. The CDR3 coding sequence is TGTGCCAGCAGTGACTGGACAGGGGACACAGATACGCAGTATTTT.

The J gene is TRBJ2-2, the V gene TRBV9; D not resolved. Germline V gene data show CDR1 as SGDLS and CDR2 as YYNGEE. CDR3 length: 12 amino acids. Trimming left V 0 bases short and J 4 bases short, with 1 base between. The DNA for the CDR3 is TGTGCCAGCAGCGTAGTCACCGGGGAGCTGTTTTTT. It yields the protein CASSVVTGELFF.

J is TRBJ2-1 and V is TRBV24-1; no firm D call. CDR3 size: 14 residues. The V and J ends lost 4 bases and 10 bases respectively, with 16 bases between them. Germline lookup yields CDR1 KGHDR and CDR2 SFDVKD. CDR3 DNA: TGTGCCACCAGTGACCCATCCCCTCCCGTCGAGCAGTTCTTC. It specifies CATSDPSPPVEQFF.

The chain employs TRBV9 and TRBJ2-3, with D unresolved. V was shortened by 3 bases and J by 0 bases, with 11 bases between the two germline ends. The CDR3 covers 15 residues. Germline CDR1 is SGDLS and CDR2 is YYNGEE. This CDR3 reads CASSAYSTSTDTQYF. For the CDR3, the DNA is TGTGCCAGCAGCGCGTACTCTACTAGCACAGATACGCAGTATTTT.

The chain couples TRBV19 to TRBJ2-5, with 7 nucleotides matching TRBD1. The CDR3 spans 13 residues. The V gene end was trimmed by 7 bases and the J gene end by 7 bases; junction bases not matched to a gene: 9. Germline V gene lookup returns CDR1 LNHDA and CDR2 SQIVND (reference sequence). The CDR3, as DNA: TGTGCCAGTAACGCCCGGGACAGAGCGACCCAGTACTTC. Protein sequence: CASNARDRATQYF.

The CDR3: CASSKRASTDTQYF. CDR3 bases: TGTGCCAGCAGCAAAAGGGCTAGCACAGATACGCAGTATTTT. The chain combines TRBV21-1 with TRBJ2-3. TRBV21-1 has pseudogene status. This CDR3 has 14 amino acids.

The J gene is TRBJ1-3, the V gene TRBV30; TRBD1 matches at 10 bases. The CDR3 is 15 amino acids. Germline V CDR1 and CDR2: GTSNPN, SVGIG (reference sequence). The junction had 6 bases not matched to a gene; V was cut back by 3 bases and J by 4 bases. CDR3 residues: CAWSRQGAAGNTIYF. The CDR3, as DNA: TGTGCCTGGAGCCGACAGGGGGCTGCCGGAAACACCATATATTTT. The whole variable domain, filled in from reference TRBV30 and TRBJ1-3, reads SQTIHQWPATLVQPVGSPLSLECTVEGTSNPNLYWYRQAAGRGLQLLFYSVGIGQISSEVPQNLSASRPQDRQFILSSKKLLLSDSGFYLCAWSRQGAAGNTIYFGEGSWLTVV.

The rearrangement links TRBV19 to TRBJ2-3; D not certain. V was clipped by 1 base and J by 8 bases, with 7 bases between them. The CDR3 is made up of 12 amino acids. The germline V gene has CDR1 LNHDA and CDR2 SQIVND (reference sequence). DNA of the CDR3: TGTGCCAGTAGTATAGGGGAAACTACGCAGTATTTT. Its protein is CASSIGETTQYF.

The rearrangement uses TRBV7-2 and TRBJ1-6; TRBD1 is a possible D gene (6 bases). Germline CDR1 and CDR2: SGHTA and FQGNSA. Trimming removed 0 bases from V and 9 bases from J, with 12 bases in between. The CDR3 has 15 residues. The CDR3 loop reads CASSLARTVGSPLHF. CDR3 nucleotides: TGTGCCAGCAGCTTAGCGAGGACAGTCGGTTCACCCCTCCACTTT.

The CDR3 sequence is CASSGWTSAHNEQFF. The CDR3 DNA is TGTGCCAGCAGTGGCTGGACTAGCGCGCACAATGAGCAGTTCTTC. The chain recombines TRBV6-2 or TRBV6-3 with TRBJ2-1, with TRBD2 matching over 9 bases. Germline CDR1 MNHEY, CDR2 SVGEGT. This CDR3 comprises 15 residues. J lost 5 bases, V lost 5 bases, and 7 bases had no gene match.

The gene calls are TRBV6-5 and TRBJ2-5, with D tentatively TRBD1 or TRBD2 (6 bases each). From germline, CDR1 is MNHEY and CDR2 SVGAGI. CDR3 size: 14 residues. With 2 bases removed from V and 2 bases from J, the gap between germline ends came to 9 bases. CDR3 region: CASSYGGRQETQYF. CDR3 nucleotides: TGTGCCAGCAGTTACGGGGGGCGGCAAGAGACCCAGTACTTC.

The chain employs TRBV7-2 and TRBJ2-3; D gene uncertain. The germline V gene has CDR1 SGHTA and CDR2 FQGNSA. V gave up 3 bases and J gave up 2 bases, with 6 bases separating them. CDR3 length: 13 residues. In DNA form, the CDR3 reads TGTGCCAGCAGCTTCACCGACACAGATACGCAGTATTTT. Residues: CASSFTDTDTQYF.

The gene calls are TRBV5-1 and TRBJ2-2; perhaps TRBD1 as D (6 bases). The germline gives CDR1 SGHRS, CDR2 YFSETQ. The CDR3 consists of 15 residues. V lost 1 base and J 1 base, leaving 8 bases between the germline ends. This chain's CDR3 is CASSLQGLNTGELFF. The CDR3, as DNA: TGCGCCAGCAGCTTGCAGGGGTTGAACACCGGGGAGCTGTTTTTT.

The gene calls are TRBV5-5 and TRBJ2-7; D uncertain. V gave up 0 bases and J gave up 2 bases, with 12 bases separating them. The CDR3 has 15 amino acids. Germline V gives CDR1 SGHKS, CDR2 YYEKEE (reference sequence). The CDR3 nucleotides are TGTGCCAGCAGCTTGGTCAGATCTGGCCCCTACGAGCAGTACTTC. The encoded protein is CASSLVRSGPYEQYF. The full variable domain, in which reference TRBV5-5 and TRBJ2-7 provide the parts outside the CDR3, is DAGVTQSPTHLIKTRGQQVTLRCSPISGHKSVSWYQQVLGQGPQFIFQYYEKEERGRGNFPDRFSARQFPNYSSELNVNALLLGDSALYLCASSLVRSGPYEQYFGPGTRLTVT.

Here the CDR3 reads CASSIDLRRGPSGNQPQHF. The CDR3 DNA is TGTGCCAGTAGTATAGATCTAAGAAGGGGGCCATCGGGGAATCAGCCCCAGCATTTT. The J gene is TRBJ1-5, the V gene TRBV19; 7 positions agree with TRBD1. Germline V gene lookup returns CDR1 LNHDA and CDR2 SQIVND (reference sequence). V was clipped by 0 bases and J by 4 bases; unmatched bases: 15. CDR3 size: 19 residues.

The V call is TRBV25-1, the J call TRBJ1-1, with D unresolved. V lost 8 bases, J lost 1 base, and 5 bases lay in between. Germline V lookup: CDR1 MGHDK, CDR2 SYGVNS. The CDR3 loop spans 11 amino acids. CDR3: CASERNTEAFF. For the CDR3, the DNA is TGTGCCAGCGAACGGAACACTGAAGCTTTCTTT.

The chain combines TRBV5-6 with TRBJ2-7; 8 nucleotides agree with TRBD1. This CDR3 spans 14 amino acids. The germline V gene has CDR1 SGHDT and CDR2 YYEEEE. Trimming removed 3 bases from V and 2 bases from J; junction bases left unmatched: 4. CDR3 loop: CASSWTGLPYEQYF. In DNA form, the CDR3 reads TGTGCCAGCAGCTGGACAGGGCTTCCCTACGAGCAGTACTTC. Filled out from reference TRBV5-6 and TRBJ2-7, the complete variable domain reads DAGVTQSPTHLIKTRGQQVTLRCSPKSGHDTVSWYQQALGQGPQFIFQYYEEEERQRGNFPDRFSGHQFPNYSSELNVNALLLGDSALYLCASSWTGLPYEQYFGPGTRLTVT.

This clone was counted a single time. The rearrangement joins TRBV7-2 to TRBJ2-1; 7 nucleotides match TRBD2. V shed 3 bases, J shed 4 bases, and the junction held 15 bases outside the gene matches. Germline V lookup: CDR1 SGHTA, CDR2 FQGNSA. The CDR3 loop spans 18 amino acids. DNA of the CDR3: TGTGCCAGCAGCTTTAGTGCTAGCGGAACATCTCTGTACAATGAGCAGTTCTTC. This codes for CASSFSASGTSLYNEQFF.

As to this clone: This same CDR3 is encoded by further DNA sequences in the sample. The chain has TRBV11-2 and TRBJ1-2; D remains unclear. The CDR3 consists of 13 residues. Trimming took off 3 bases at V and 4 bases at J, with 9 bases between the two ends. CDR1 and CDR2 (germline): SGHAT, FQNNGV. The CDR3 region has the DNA TGTGCCAGCAGCTTGGAGCCAGGCTATGGCTACACCTTC. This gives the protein CASSLEPGYGYTF.

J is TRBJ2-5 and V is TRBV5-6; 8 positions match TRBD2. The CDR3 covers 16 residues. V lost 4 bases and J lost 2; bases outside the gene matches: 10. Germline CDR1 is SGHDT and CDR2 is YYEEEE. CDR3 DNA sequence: TGTGCCAGCAGCCTATGGACTAGCTCGGGGCAAGAGACCCAGTACTTC. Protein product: CASSLWTSSGQETQYF.

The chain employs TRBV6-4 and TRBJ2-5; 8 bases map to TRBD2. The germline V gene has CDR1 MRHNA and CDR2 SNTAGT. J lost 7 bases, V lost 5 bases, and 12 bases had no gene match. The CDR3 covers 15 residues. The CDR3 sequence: CASSSTSGPVGTQYF. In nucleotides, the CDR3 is TGTGCCAGCAGTTCTACTAGCGGTCCGGTTGGGACCCAGTACTTC.

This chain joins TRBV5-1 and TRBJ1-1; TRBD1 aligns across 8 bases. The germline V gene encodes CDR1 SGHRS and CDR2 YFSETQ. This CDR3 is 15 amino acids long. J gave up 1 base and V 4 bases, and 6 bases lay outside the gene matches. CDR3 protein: CASSAQGAGNTEAFF. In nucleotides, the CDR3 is TGCGCCAGCAGCGCTCAGGGGGCCGGGAACACTGAAGCTTTCTTT.

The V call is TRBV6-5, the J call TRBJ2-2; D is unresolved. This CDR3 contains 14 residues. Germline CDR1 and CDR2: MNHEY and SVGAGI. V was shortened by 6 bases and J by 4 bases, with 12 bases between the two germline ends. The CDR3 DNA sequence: TGTGCCAGCAGCCCCGGTTGGGCCACCGGGGAGCTGTTTTTT. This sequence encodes CASSPGWATGELFF.

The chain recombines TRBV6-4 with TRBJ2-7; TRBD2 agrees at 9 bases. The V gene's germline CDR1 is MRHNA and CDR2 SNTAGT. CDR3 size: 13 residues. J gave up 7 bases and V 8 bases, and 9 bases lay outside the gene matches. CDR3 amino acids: CASELAGAGEQYF. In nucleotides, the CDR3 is TGTGCCAGCGAATTAGCGGGAGCAGGGGAGCAGTACTTC.